Following are 3 T cell receptor beta chains from one sample sequenced in a study of human versus mouse CDR3 diversity and MHC coevolution. This table comes from immunoSEQ multiplex PCR, and its TCRdb copy is limited to in-frame clones, with some not included. The sample records tens of thousands of clones, 85% to 95% being singletons. The source material was naive CD4+ T cells from blood. Subset in this sample: CD45RO-negative CD62L-positive naive CD4 T cells. These receptors were obtained from a person between 60 and 69 years old in good health.

The J gene is TRBJ1-4, the V gene TRBV14; D is uncertain. The length of the CDR3 is 15 residues. From germline, CDR1 is SGHDN and CDR2 FVKESK. The V gene lost 1 base and the J gene lost 5 bases, with 11 bases spanning the gap. CDR3 region: CASSQVRRPNEKLFF. The CDR3 DNA sequence: TGTGCCAGCAGCCAAGTAAGGAGGCCAAATGAAAAACTGTTTTTT.

The rearrangement joins TRBV5-1 to TRBJ2-1; weak D call: TRBD1 (5 bases). V was cut by 0 bases and J by 6 bases, with 16 bases left in between. The CDR3 is 16 amino acids. The germline V gene encodes CDR1 SGHRS and CDR2 YFSETQ. The CDR3 here is CASSLVWGGSGNEQFF. CDR3 DNA sequence: TGCGCCAGCAGCTTGGTGTGGGGCGGATCGGGCAATGAGCAGTTCTTC.

The chain uses TRBV7-3 and TRBJ2-2, with 12 bases lining up with TRBD1. J lost 7 bases, V lost 5 bases, and 8 bases had no gene match. The CDR3 is 16 amino acids. From germline, CDR1 is SGHTA and CDR2 FQGTGA. As DNA, the CDR3 is TGTGCCAGCAGCCCTCCGGGACAGGGGGCGGGCGGGGAGCTGTTTTTT. Residues: CASSPPGQGAGGELFF.